A selection of T cell receptor beta chains follows, all from one sample in a study of T cell repertoires in cytomegalovirus infection. These receptors' targets are unknown. TCRdb processed the reads anew with MiXCR; each CDR3 protein has one entry. The sample lists about 830,000 distinct CDR3 sequences, less than 35% occurring once. Sequenced material: cultured CD8+ T cells from PBMCs, taken from culture after CMV antigen stimulation. The receptors stem from a human donor in good health (CMV status not recorded). Some clones in this sample may be carry-over from other donors' samples. The CDR3 runs from the conserved cysteine through the conserved F or W. Fields, in order: clone size, J gene, V gene, D gene, CDR3 DNA, CDR3 protein. D genes are given only for firm matches. Where a row states a size, it is once, few, many or the class of an expanded clone; other rows omit it.

clone size: few; J gene: TRBJ2-3; V gene: TRBV27; D gene: .; CDR3 DNA: TGTGCCAGCAGCCCCCCGGCGATCGCGGGGACAGATACGCAGTATTTT; CDR3 protein: CASSPPAIAGTDTQYF
clone size: .; J gene: TRBJ2-2; V gene: TRBV4-3; D gene: .; CDR3 DNA: TGCGCCAGCAGCCAATATCCGGGTGACGGGGAGCTGTTTTTT; CDR3 protein: CASSQYPGDGELFF
clone size: few; J gene: TRBJ1-1; V gene: TRBV19; D gene: .; CDR3 DNA: TGTGCCAGTAGACCAACCGGGACGGGCCCTTATGGCACTGAAGCTTTCTTT; CDR3 protein: CASRPTGTGPYGTEAFF
clone size: few; J gene: TRBJ2-7; V gene: TRBV11-1; D gene: TRBD1; CDR3 DNA: TGTGCCAGCAGCTGGGGACAGAATCGCGAGCAGTACTTC; CDR3 protein: CASSWGQNREQYF
clone size: .; J gene: TRBJ1-2; V gene: TRBV19; D gene: TRBD1; CDR3 DNA: TGTGCCAGTAGAGGGACAGGGATGAAGGGCTACACCTTC; CDR3 protein: CASRGTGMKGYTF
clone size: few; J gene: TRBJ1-1; V gene: TRBV6-5; D gene: .; CDR3 DNA: TGTGCCAGCCGAATGGCTTCGAACACTGAAGCTTTCTTT; CDR3 protein: CASRMASNTEAFF
clone size: many; J gene: TRBJ1-2; V gene: TRBV6-1; D gene: TRBD1; CDR3 DNA: TGTGCCAGCAGTGACAGGACAGGGATCGGCTACACCTTC; CDR3 protein: CASSDRTGIGYTF
clone size: .; J gene: TRBJ1-1; V gene: TRBV28; D gene: TRBD1; CDR3 DNA: TGTGCCAGCAGTGTACAGGGGTGGGGGACTGAAGCTTTCTTT; CDR3 protein: CASSVQGWGTEAFF
clone size: .; J gene: TRBJ1-5; V gene: TRBV12-3/TRBV12-4; D gene: TRBD1; CDR3 DNA: TGTGCCAGCAGTTCTCCCGGGACAGGGACCAATCAGCCCCAGCATTTT; CDR3 protein: CASSSPGTGTNQPQHF
clone size: few; J gene: TRBJ1-1; V gene: TRBV6-6; D gene: TRBD1; CDR3 DNA: TGTGCCAGCAGTGCCCCGGGGACAGGGGGCTCTTTGGACACTGAAGCTTTCTTT; CDR3 protein: CASSAPGTGGSLDTEAFF
clone size: .; J gene: TRBJ2-5; V gene: TRBV6-2/TRBV6-3; D gene: TRBD2; CDR3 DNA: TGTGCCAGCAGTTGGGGAGCGGGGGGAAAAGAGACCCAGTACTTC; CDR3 protein: CASSWGAGGKETQYF
clone size: .; J gene: TRBJ1-1; V gene: TRBV4-1; D gene: TRBD1; CDR3 DNA: TGTGCCAGCAGCCACGGACAGGTGGATGCTTTCTTT; CDR3 protein: CASSHGQVDAFF
clone size: .; J gene: TRBJ2-2; V gene: TRBV6-5; D gene: TRBD2; CDR3 DNA: TGTGCCAGCAGTCCCCGGGGGGGCACGAACACCGGGGAGCTGTTTTTT; CDR3 protein: CASSPRGGTNTGELFF
clone size: few; J gene: TRBJ2-7; V gene: TRBV3-1; D gene: TRBD2; CDR3 DNA: TGTGCCAGCAGCCAAGAAGGGACTAGCGGTTACGAGCAGTACTTC; CDR3 protein: CASSQEGTSGYEQYF
clone size: .; J gene: TRBJ2-3; V gene: TRBV24-1; D gene: TRBD2; CDR3 DNA: TGTGCCACCAGTGATCCCTCGGGAGGGGCCCTCACAGATACGCAGTATTTT; CDR3 protein: CATSDPSGGALTDTQYF
clone size: once; J gene: TRBJ2-5; V gene: TRBV20-1; D gene: TRBD2; CDR3 DNA: TGCAGTGCTACCTTTAGCGGGGGGGCCGAGGAGACCCAGTACTTC; CDR3 protein: CSATFSGGAEETQYF
clone size: .; J gene: TRBJ2-5; V gene: TRBV6-1; D gene: .; CDR3 DNA: TGTGCCAGCAGTGGTCAAAGGACCCGAGGGGTACGGGAGACCCAGTACTTC; CDR3 protein: CASSGQRTRGVRETQYF
clone size: many; J gene: TRBJ2-5; V gene: TRBV7-6; D gene: .; CDR3 DNA: TGTGCCAGCAGCCCTGGGGGAACGGACCGGGAGACCCAGTACTTC; CDR3 protein: CASSPGGTDRETQYF
clone size: many; J gene: TRBJ1-5; V gene: TRBV28; D gene: .; CDR3 DNA: TGTGCCAGCGCCCTTCCAAGTTTCCCAGGACAAGGTCAGCCCCAGCATTTT; CDR3 protein: CASALPSFPGQGQPQHF
clone size: .; J gene: TRBJ1-2; V gene: TRBV6-5; D gene: .; CDR3 DNA: TGTGCCAGCAGTTACTCGGACCAAGACCGCCGTGGTGGCTACACCTTC; CDR3 protein: CASSYSDQDRRGGYTF
clone size: .; J gene: TRBJ2-3; V gene: TRBV11-2; D gene: .; CDR3 DNA: TGTGCCAGCAGCTTAAACTGGGGGTCCACAGATACGCAGTATTTT; CDR3 protein: CASSLNWGSTDTQYF
clone size: .; J gene: TRBJ1-1; V gene: TRBV7-2; D gene: .; CDR3 DNA: TGTGCCAGCAGCCTAGGTGTGCGGGGGGCTGAAGCTTTCTTT; CDR3 protein: CASSLGVRGAEAFF
clone size: .; J gene: TRBJ1-1; V gene: TRBV5-1; D gene: .; CDR3 DNA: TGCGCCAGCAGCTTGGCCGGGGAAGGTGGGTACACTGAAGCTTTCTTT; CDR3 protein: CASSLAGEGGYTEAFF
clone size: .; J gene: TRBJ2-5; V gene: TRBV9; D gene: TRBD2; CDR3 DNA: TGTGCCAACAAGAGAGCGGGGGGCCAGGAAGAGACCCAGTACTTC; CDR3 protein: CANKRAGGQEETQYF
clone size: .; J gene: TRBJ2-5; V gene: TRBV7-1; D gene: .; CDR3 DNA: TGTGCCAGCAGCTCTCAGGGGTCGAGGGAGACCCAGTACTTC; CDR3 protein: CASSSQGSRETQYF
clone size: many; J gene: TRBJ2-2; V gene: TRBV7-6; D gene: TRBD1; CDR3 DNA: TGTGCCAGCAGCTTCTGGGACAGGGCCACCGGGGAGCTGTTTTTT; CDR3 protein: CASSFWDRATGELFF
clone size: many; J gene: TRBJ1-6; V gene: TRBV27; D gene: .; CDR3 DNA: TGTGCCAGCAGTCCGCAGGGGTATAATTCACCCCTCCACTTT; CDR3 protein: CASSPQGYNSPLHF
clone size: .; J gene: TRBJ1-1; V gene: TRBV2; D gene: .; CDR3 DNA: TGTGCCAGGTTGGGACACGTGAACACTGAAGCTTTCTTT; CDR3 protein: CARLGHVNTEAFF
clone size: few; J gene: TRBJ2-1; V gene: TRBV6-5; D gene: .; CDR3 DNA: TGTGCCAGCAGGATGGGACAAAGCTCCTACAATGAGCAGTTCTTC; CDR3 protein: CASRMGQSSYNEQFF